This T cell receptor beta chain derives from a study of blood T cell repertoires in COVID-19. This CDR3 contains 14 residues. V was clipped by 7 bases and J by 5 bases; unmatched bases: 10. Germline CDR1 is SNHLY and CDR2 is FYNNEI. This clone was counted once. The assay was immunoSEQ multiplex PCR, and TCRdb's table has in-frame clones only and misses some. Of around 130,000 clones listed, more than 80% were seen once; the top ten hold roughly 4%. The clonotype originates from a human donor in a cohort sampled during active COVID-19. The V gene is TRBV2, the J gene TRBJ1-1, with 7 bases aligning to TRBD1. What was sequenced was peripheral blood. As DNA, the CDR3 is TGTGCCAGCACCCACAGTTCAGGGGGGACTGAAGCTTTCTTT. It translates to CASTHSSGGTEAFF.